This TCR beta chain was documented in a study of identical twins. TCRdb redid the calling of the 5' RACE reads with MiXCR, one entry per CDR3 protein. The table shows roughly 720,000 distinct CDR3 sequences, with about 18% occurring only once. This clonotype was seen a handful of times. Its antigen is unknown. Losses at the gene ends were 2 bases for V and 2 bases for J; bases not matched to a gene: 8. Germline V lookup: CDR1 SQVTM, CDR2 ANQGSEA. CDR3 length: 15 amino acids. The study's findings and limits: There were fewer insertions in abundant cord blood beta clonotypes, but memory repertoires showed no such pattern.

The same data also contributed to another study, on T cells expressing NK-cell markers. According to that study: It was sorted CD3+CD56-NKG2C+, CD3+CD56+NKG2C- and CD3+CD56+NKG2C+ T cells that provided the TCR beta repertoires. Several experiments confined sorting to alpha-beta TCR T cells with an anti-gamma-delta TCR antibody.

The J gene is TRBJ2-7, the V gene TRBV29-1, with TRBD1 matching over 8 bases. The sequencing sample was made of PBMCs. The clonotype originates from a woman in her late teens or twenties in good health. The CDR3 is CSVELERDRTYEQYF. As DNA, the CDR3 is TGCAGCGTTGAATTGGAACGGGACAGGACCTACGAGCAGTACTTC.